The rows below give T cell receptor beta chains drawn from one sample of a study of regulatory T cells in long-lasting Graves disease. Using its own MiXCR run on the multiplex PCR reads, TCRdb lists one record per CDR3 protein. In the table there are 450,000 to 600,000 distinct CDR3 sequences, roughly 14% of which are singletons. Separately, the same data were catalogued under a study of T cells in Graves' hyperthyroidism and ophthalmopathy.

The specimen was peripheral blood mononuclear cells (PBMCs), collected at new diagnosis, from a patient treated with antithyroid drugs. Every receptor here comes from a man aged 30-40 years with Graves disease. The CDR3 runs from the conserved cysteine through the conserved F or W. Fields, in order: J gene, clone size, V gene, D gene, CDR3 protein, CDR3 DNA. The D gene is left open where the match is weak. Only part of the rows carry a size: once, few, many, or a class if the clone is expanded.

J gene: TRBJ2-2
clone size: many
V gene: TRBV5-1
D gene: TRBD2
CDR3 protein: CASSLRLASNTGELFF
CDR3 DNA: TGCGCCAGCAGCTTGCGACTAGCGAGTAACACCGGGGAGCTGTTTTTT

J gene: TRBJ2-2
clone size: few
V gene: TRBV9
D gene: TRBD2
CDR3 protein: CASSVSASGKPSGELFF
CDR3 DNA: TGTGCCAGCAGCGTATCGGCTAGCGGGAAACCCTCCGGGGAGCTGTTTTTT

J gene: TRBJ1-2
clone size: many
V gene: TRBV11-1
D gene: TRBD1
CDR3 protein: CASSSGGPGYGYTF
CDR3 DNA: TGTGCCAGCAGCTCAGGGGGGCCTGGCTATGGCTACACCTTC

J gene: TRBJ2-2
clone size: many
V gene: TRBV20-1
D gene: -
CDR3 protein: CSARGAGTGELFF
CDR3 DNA: TGCAGTGCTAGGGGCGCAGGCACCGGGGAGCTGTTTTTT

J gene: TRBJ1-1
clone size: few
V gene: TRBV19
D gene: -
CDR3 protein: CASSISRGEAFF
CDR3 DNA: TGTGCCAGTAGTATCTCCAGGGGTGAAGCTTTCTTT

J gene: TRBJ1-2
clone size: few
V gene: TRBV18
D gene: -
CDR3 protein: CASSPPSRQSGYTF
CDR3 DNA: TGTGCCAGCTCACCACCTTCGCGACAGAGTGGCTACACCTTC

J gene: TRBJ2-3
clone size: few
V gene: TRBV9
D gene: TRBD2
CDR3 protein: CASSVGLAGAADTQYF
CDR3 DNA: TGTGCCAGCAGCGTAGGACTAGCGGGAGCTGCAGATACGCAGTATTTT

J gene: TRBJ1-2
clone size: many
V gene: TRBV5-1
D gene: -
CDR3 protein: CASSLLWEGSGYTF
CDR3 DNA: TGCGCCAGCAGCTTGTTGTGGGAGGGCAGCGGCTACACCTTC

J gene: TRBJ1-2
clone size: few
V gene: TRBV25-1
D gene: -
CDR3 protein: CASSDLGTYGYTF
CDR3 DNA: TGTGCCAGCAGTGATTTAGGGACATACGGCTACACCTTC

J gene: TRBJ1-5
clone size: many
V gene: TRBV19
D gene: -
CDR3 protein: CASSREYRNQPQHF
CDR3 DNA: TGTGCCAGTAGCAGGGAATATAGGAATCAGCCCCAGCATTTT

J gene: TRBJ2-1
clone size: many
V gene: TRBV27
D gene: TRBD2
CDR3 protein: CAVGLAAWNEQFF
CDR3 DNA: TGTGCCGTAGGACTAGCGGCCTGGAATGAGCAGTTCTTC

J gene: TRBJ2-5
clone size: many
V gene: TRBV6-1
D gene: -
CDR3 protein: CAAITRTARQETQYF
CDR3 DNA: TGTGCCGCAATAACTCGGACAGCGAGACAAGAGACCCAGTACTTC

J gene: TRBJ2-3
clone size: many
V gene: TRBV3-1
D gene: -
CDR3 protein: CASSQEGTGFTDTQYF
CDR3 DNA: TGTGCCAGCAGCCAAGAAGGCACCGGGTTCACAGATACGCAGTATTTT

J gene: TRBJ2-1
clone size: many
V gene: TRBV11-2
D gene: -
CDR3 protein: CASSSGLYNEQFF
CDR3 DNA: TGTGCCAGCAGCTCGGGCCTCTACAATGAGCAGTTCTTC

J gene: TRBJ1-1
clone size: -
V gene: TRBV7-9
D gene: -
CDR3 protein: CASSLDGHRNTEAFF
CDR3 DNA: TGTGCCAGCAGCTTAGACGGACATCGAAACACTGAAGCTTTCTTT

J gene: TRBJ2-2
clone size: many
V gene: TRBV7-7
D gene: TRBD2
CDR3 protein: CASSLGLAGTGELFF
CDR3 DNA: TGTGCCAGCAGCTTAGGTCTAGCGGGCACCGGGGAGCTGTTTTTT

J gene: TRBJ2-5
clone size: many
V gene: TRBV6-2/TRBV6-3
D gene: TRBD1
CDR3 protein: CASSSSQGQGFRETQYF
CDR3 DNA: TGTGCCAGCAGTTCATCTCAGGGACAGGGGTTCAGGGAGACCCAGTACTTC

J gene: TRBJ2-1
clone size: -
V gene: TRBV5-1
D gene: TRBD1
CDR3 protein: CASSLAPLGDSREQFF
CDR3 DNA: TGCGCCAGCAGCTTGGCTCCCCTTGGGGACAGCAGGGAGCAGTTCTTC

J gene: TRBJ1-1
clone size: many
V gene: TRBV5-1
D gene: -
CDR3 protein: CASSLRAENTEAFF
CDR3 DNA: TGCGCCAGCAGCTTGAGGGCGGAAAACACTGAAGCTTTCTTT

J gene: TRBJ1-2
clone size: few
V gene: TRBV11-2
D gene: -
CDR3 protein: CASSNIQGRSGYTF
CDR3 DNA: TGTGCCAGCAGCAACATACAGGGCCGAAGTGGCTACACCTTC

J gene: TRBJ2-1
clone size: -
V gene: TRBV18
D gene: -
CDR3 protein: CASSPGVGYYNERFF
CDR3 DNA: TGTGCCAGCTCACCAGGGGTGGGGTACTACAATGAGCGGTTCTTC

J gene: TRBJ2-7
clone size: many
V gene: TRBV29-1
D gene: TRBD2
CDR3 protein: CSVEGLKSYEQYF
CDR3 DNA: TGCAGCGTTGAGGGACTAAAGTCCTACGAGCAGTACTTC

J gene: TRBJ2-3
clone size: -
V gene: TRBV6-4
D gene: TRBD2
CDR3 protein: CASSDFGTSGRDTQYF
CDR3 DNA: TGTGCCAGCAGTGACTTCGGGACTAGCGGACGAGATACGCAGTATTTT

J gene: TRBJ2-3
clone size: many
V gene: TRBV15
D gene: TRBD2
CDR3 protein: CATSSPRLRGGLTTDTQYF
CDR3 DNA: TGTGCCACCAGCAGCCCTCGGCTTCGGGGGGGCCTTACCACAGATACGCAGTATTTT

J gene: TRBJ1-4
clone size: few
V gene: TRBV29-1
D gene: -
CDR3 protein: CSVEGVTTNEKLFF
CDR3 DNA: TGCAGCGTTGAAGGGGTCACAACTAATGAAAAACTGTTTTTT

J gene: TRBJ2-7
clone size: -
V gene: TRBV27
D gene: -
CDR3 protein: CASSKNRFNYEQYF
CDR3 DNA: TGTGCCAGCAGCAAAAACAGGTTCAACTACGAGCAGTACTTC

J gene: TRBJ1-1
clone size: once
V gene: TRBV9
D gene: -
CDR3 protein: CASSVGNGGTEAFF
CDR3 DNA: TGTGCCAGCAGCGTAGGGAACGGGGGGACTGAAGCTTTCTTT

J gene: TRBJ1-6
clone size: many
V gene: TRBV20-1
D gene: -
CDR3 protein: CSAGDGRSPLHF
CDR3 DNA: TGCAGTGCGGGGGACGGGAGGTCACCCCTCCACTTT

J gene: TRBJ1-2
clone size: -
V gene: TRBV9
D gene: TRBD1
CDR3 protein: CASSPSPGTVGYTF
CDR3 DNA: TGTGCCAGCAGCCCCTCGCCTGGGACAGTTGGCTACACCTTC

J gene: TRBJ1-3
clone size: -
V gene: TRBV18
D gene: -
CDR3 protein: CASSPLEGGGNTIYF
CDR3 DNA: TGTGCCAGCTCACCATTAGAAGGAGGTGGAAACACCATATATTTT

J gene: TRBJ2-7
clone size: few
V gene: TRBV7-2
D gene: TRBD2
CDR3 protein: CASSRLALEQYF
CDR3 DNA: TGTGCCAGCAGCCGACTAGCCCTGGAGCAGTACTTC

J gene: TRBJ2-1
clone size: few
V gene: TRBV25-1
D gene: TRBD2
CDR3 protein: CASSEYGGSGNWQFF
CDR3 DNA: TGTGCCAGCAGTGAATATGGGGGTAGCGGGAATTGGCAGTTCTTC

J gene: TRBJ2-1
clone size: few
V gene: TRBV5-1
D gene: TRBD2
CDR3 protein: CASSFTSGTYGQQFF
CDR3 DNA: TGCGCCAGCAGCTTTACTAGCGGGACTTATGGGCAGCAGTTCTTC

J gene: TRBJ2-3
clone size: many
V gene: TRBV6-9
D gene: TRBD2
CDR3 protein: CASSYWSSGRADTQYF
CDR3 DNA: TGTGCCAGCAGTTACTGGTCTAGCGGGAGGGCAGATACGCAGTATTTT

J gene: TRBJ1-6
clone size: many
V gene: TRBV27
D gene: TRBD1
CDR3 protein: CASTSLGTGASPLHF
CDR3 DNA: TGTGCCAGCACCTCCCTCGGGACAGGGGCTTCACCCCTCCACTTT

J gene: TRBJ2-1
clone size: -
V gene: TRBV20-1
D gene: TRBD2
CDR3 protein: CSANPGTSGPNEQFF
CDR3 DNA: TGCAGTGCGAATCCCGGGACTAGCGGGCCAAATGAGCAGTTCTTC

J gene: TRBJ2-1
clone size: many
V gene: TRBV27
D gene: TRBD2
CDR3 protein: CASNRTSEILGGCEQFF
CDR3 DNA: TGTGCCAGCAACCGGACTAGCGAAATCCTCGGAGGCTGTGAGCAGTTCTTC

J gene: TRBJ2-5
clone size: -
V gene: TRBV9
D gene: -
CDR3 protein: CASSVGVPAGETQYF
CDR3 DNA: TGTGCCAGCAGCGTAGGAGTGCCAGCGGGAGAGACCCAGTACTTC

J gene: TRBJ2-2
clone size: few
V gene: TRBV6-1
D gene: -
CDR3 protein: CASSLKFTGELFF
CDR3 DNA: TGTGCCAGCAGCCTTAAATTCACCGGGGAGCTGTTTTTT

J gene: TRBJ1-2
clone size: many
V gene: TRBV11-2
D gene: -
CDR3 protein: CASSFGPYGYTF
CDR3 DNA: TGTGCCAGCAGCTTTGGGCCTTATGGCTACACCTTC

J gene: TRBJ2-5
clone size: many
V gene: TRBV5-1
D gene: -
CDR3 protein: CAGRYETQYF
CDR3 DNA: TGCGCCGGCCGGTATGAGACCCAGTACTTC

J gene: TRBJ1-1
clone size: -
V gene: TRBV30
D gene: -
CDR3 protein: CAWSVGRYTEAFF
CDR3 DNA: TGTGCCTGGAGTGTGGGCAGGTACACTGAAGCTTTCTTT

J gene: TRBJ2-2
clone size: few
V gene: TRBV20-1
D gene: -
CDR3 protein: CSARRLNTGELFF
CDR3 DNA: TGCAGTGCTAGAAGGCTGAACACCGGGGAGCTGTTTTTT

J gene: TRBJ2-7
clone size: many
V gene: TRBV29-1
D gene: -
CDR3 protein: CSVAGVTGQDYEQYF
CDR3 DNA: TGCAGCGTCGCCGGAGTGACGGGACAAGACTACGAGCAGTACTTC

J gene: TRBJ1-6
clone size: many
V gene: TRBV11-2
D gene: TRBD1
CDR3 protein: CASSPGQGDNSPLHF
CDR3 DNA: TGTGCCAGCAGCCCAGGACAGGGAGATAATTCACCCCTCCACTTT

J gene: TRBJ2-2
clone size: few
V gene: TRBV5-1
D gene: -
CDR3 protein: CASHDPGQGREVELFF
CDR3 DNA: TGCGCCAGTCATGACCCCGGGCAGGGACGGGAAGTTGAGCTGTTTTTT

J gene: TRBJ2-1
clone size: -
V gene: TRBV7-9
D gene: TRBD2
CDR3 protein: CASSAISPLGGSYNEQFF
CDR3 DNA: TGTGCCAGCAGCGCTATATCCCCGTTGGGGGGGTCCTACAATGAGCAGTTCTTC

J gene: TRBJ2-7
clone size: many
V gene: TRBV20-1
D gene: TRBD2
CDR3 protein: CSASGLAGGTARYEQYF
CDR3 DNA: TGCAGTGCTAGTGGACTAGCGGGAGGAACGGCAAGGTACGAGCAGTACTTC

J gene: TRBJ2-5
clone size: many
V gene: TRBV12-3/TRBV12-4
D gene: -
CDR3 protein: CASSDAFGETQYF
CDR3 DNA: TGTGCCAGCAGTGACGCGTTTGGCGAGACCCAGTACTTC

J gene: TRBJ2-1
clone size: many
V gene: TRBV29-1
D gene: TRBD2
CDR3 protein: CSVTSGRATGNEQFF
CDR3 DNA: TGCAGCGTGACTAGCGGGAGGGCCACCGGGAATGAGCAGTTCTTC

J gene: TRBJ2-2
clone size: -
V gene: TRBV6-2/TRBV6-3
D gene: TRBD2
CDR3 protein: CASSETSGRTYPGELFF
CDR3 DNA: TGTGCCAGCAGCGAGACTAGCGGGAGAACCTATCCCGGGGAGCTGTTTTTT

J gene: TRBJ1-1
clone size: many
V gene: TRBV20-1
D gene: -
CDR3 protein: CSSRENTEAFF
CDR3 DNA: TGCAGCTCCAGGGAAAACACTGAAGCTTTCTTT

J gene: TRBJ1-5
clone size: many
V gene: TRBV12-3/TRBV12-4
D gene: -
CDR3 protein: CASRDEQGSQPQHF
CDR3 DNA: TGTGCCAGCAGGGATGAACAGGGTTCGCAGCCCCAGCATTTT